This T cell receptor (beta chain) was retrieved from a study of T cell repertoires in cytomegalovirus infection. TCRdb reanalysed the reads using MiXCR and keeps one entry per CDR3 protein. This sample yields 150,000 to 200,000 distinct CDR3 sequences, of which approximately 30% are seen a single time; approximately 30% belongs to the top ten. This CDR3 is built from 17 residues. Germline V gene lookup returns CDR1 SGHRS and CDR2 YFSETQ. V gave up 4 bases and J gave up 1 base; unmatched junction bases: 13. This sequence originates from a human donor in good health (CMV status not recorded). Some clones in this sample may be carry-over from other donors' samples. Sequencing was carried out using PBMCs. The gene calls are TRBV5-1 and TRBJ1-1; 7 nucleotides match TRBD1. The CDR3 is CASSQRTGQNKNTEAFF. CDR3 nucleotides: TGCGCCAGCAGCCAACGGACAGGCCAGAACAAGAACACTGAAGCTTTCTTT.